What follows describes a single T cell receptor (beta chain). This record belongs to a study of radiation and T cells in renal cell carcinoma. Across the whole study: Nephrectomy followed 15 Gy stereotactic body radiation by 4 weeks.

As to time point: baseline pretreatment blood. Treatment specified: 15 Gy SBRT to primary tumor, nephrectomy 4 weeks later. The V end was cut by 0 bases, the J end by 2 bases, with 20 bases between. Germline assignment: CDR1 SGHRS and CDR2 YFSETQ. The length of the CDR3 is 18 residues. TCRdb keeps only in-frame clones here, not all; method: immunoSEQ multiplex PCR. This sample carries 150,000 or so clones, roughly 90% of them seen once, and the ten largest clones take around 11%. The source material was blood, sampled from a patient whose treatment included radiotherapy and nephrectomy. The genes are TRBV5-1 and TRBJ1-2; D perhaps matches TRBD1 (6 bases). The sequence was obtained from a woman in her 50s with renal cell carcinoma. The CDR3 is CASSLAEGGGSINYGYTF. In DNA form, the CDR3 reads TGCGCCAGCAGCTTGGCCGAGGGGGGCGGATCAATAAACTATGGCTACACCTTC.